Below are 2 T cell receptor beta chains sequenced from a single sample in a study of CD8 T cells in ankylosing spondylitis. MiXCR was run by TCRdb on the 5' RACE reads, yielding one entry per CDR3 protein. Of fewer than 250,000 distinct CDR3 sequences listed, about 11% are singletons. Material for sequencing was blood, either unsorted or a sorted T cell fraction (not recorded which). Receptors were obtained from a male donor with ankylosing spondylitis or in good health (not recorded which).

The sample holds many counts of this clonotype. The rearrangement joins TRBV20-1 to TRBJ1-1, with D maybe TRBD1 (5 bases). The CDR3 totals 13 residues. CDR1 and CDR2 (germline): DFQATT, SNEGSKA (reference sequence). CDR3 sequence reads: CSVRDPMNTEAFF. CDR3 nucleotide sequence: TGCAGCGTCAGGGACCCTATGAACACTGAAGCTTTCTTT.

This chain connects TRBV5-1 to TRBJ2-1, with a tentative D call TRBD2 (5 bases). This CDR3 has 13 residues. Germline loops: CDR1 SGHRS, CDR2 YFSETQ. Trimming took off 0 bases at V and 7 bases at J, with 8 bases between the two ends. CDR3 DNA: TGCGCCAGCAGCTTGGCTAGCCAAAATGAGCAGTTCTTC. It encodes CASSLASQNEQFF.